This passage covers 22 T cell receptor beta chains from one sample sequenced in a study of early T cells in non-severe SARS-CoV-2 infection. TCRdb recomputed calls from the 5' RACE reads with MiXCR, one row per CDR3 protein. The sample lists some 46,000 distinct CDR3 sequences, around 6.1% seen once, with less than 25% in the top ten. The material sequenced was whole blood, taken at baseline. The receptor set was obtained from an adult who was a healthcare worker with PCR-confirmed SARS-CoV-2 infection or an uninfected control (not recorded which).

This chain uses TRBV12-3 or TRBV12-4 with TRBJ2-1, with 8 bases that match TRBD2. V lost 7 bases and J lost 7; bases outside the gene matches: 12. This CDR3 region has 15 residues. CDR3 protein: CASKTFKAGDNEQFF. CDR3 DNA sequence: TGTGCCAGCAAGACTTTCAAAGCGGGAGATAATGAGCAGTTCTTC.

The chain links TRBV3-1 to TRBJ2-1; no clear D gene. Trimming took off 4 bases at V and 7 bases at J, with 14 bases between the two ends. The CDR3 length is 14 residues. Germline CDR1 reads LGHDT; CDR2 reads YNNKEL (reference sequence). CDR3 coding DNA: TGTGCCAGCAGCCCAACGGGTCTCTCGAATGAGCAGTTCTTC. This sequence encodes CASSPTGLSNEQFF.

There are many counts of this clonotype. This chain uses TRBV5-4 with TRBJ2-2, with 8 bases aligning to TRBD1. CDR3 size: 15 residues. The J segment lost 4 bases and the V segment lost 5 bases, leaving 7 bases of the junction unmatched. CDR1 is SGHNT, CDR2 YYREEE, per germline (reference sequence). The CDR3 is CASRKQGVSTGELFF. For the CDR3, the DNA is TGTGCCAGCAGAAAACAGGGGGTGAGCACCGGGGAGCTGTTTTTT.

This clonotype came up many times. The rearrangement uses TRBV11-2 and TRBJ2-1, with 10 bases fitting TRBD2. From germline, CDR1 is SGHAT and CDR2 FQNNGV. With V trimmed by 7 bases and J by 0 bases, 3 bases remained unmatched. This CDR3 has 15 amino acids. CDR3 nucleotides: TGTGCCAGCACAGCGGGAGGGTCCTCCTACAATGAGCAGTTCTTC. It codes for CASTAGGSSYNEQFF.

The sample holds a few counts of this clonotype. The chain couples TRBV11-2 to TRBJ2-5, with D unresolved. The germline gives CDR1 SGHAT, CDR2 FQNNGV. This CDR3 is built from 14 residues. The V gene lost 1 base and the J gene lost 2 bases, with 8 bases spanning the gap. CDR3 protein: CASSLGRIQETQYF. The DNA of the CDR3 is TGTGCCAGCAGCTTAGGACGGATACAAGAGACCCAGTACTTC.

The chain has TRBV29-1 and TRBJ2-1; possibly TRBD2 for D (5 bases). Between the trimmed V and J ends, which lost 4 bases and 6 bases, there was a span of 13 bases. The CDR3 has 13 residues. The V gene's germline CDR1 is SQVTM and CDR2 ANQGSEA. CDR3: CSVGGSVGNEQFF. The CDR3 DNA follows: TGCAGCGTTGGAGGGTCAGTAGGCAATGAGCAGTTCTTC.

This clonotype was observed a few times. The chain combines TRBV6-5 with TRBJ2-7; D call uncertain. With 5 bases removed from V and 1 base from J, the gap between germline ends came to 12 bases. The CDR3 is 14 residues long. Looked up from germline, CDR1 is MNHEY and CDR2 is SVGAGI. This CDR3 reads CASSNPQVSYEQYF. CDR3 nucleotide sequence: TGTGCCAGCAGTAACCCCCAGGTTTCCTACGAGCAGTACTTC.

V is TRBV12-3 or TRBV12-4 and J is TRBJ2-3; the match to TRBD2 covers 14 bases. V shed 2 bases, J shed 0 bases, and the junction held 16 bases outside the gene matches. This CDR3 region has 22 residues. The chain's CDR3 is CASSLFKRGLAGGRTSTDTQYF. The CDR3 nucleotides read TGTGCCAGCAGTTTATTTAAGAGAGGACTAGCGGGAGGACGTACAAGCACAGATACGCAGTATTTT.

In this sample, this clonotype turned up many times. This chain uses TRBV14 with TRBJ2-1; TRBD2 matches 7 bases. CDR3 length equals 14 residues. The germline gives CDR1 SGHDN, CDR2 FVKESK. J gave up 3 bases and V 4 bases, and 3 bases lay outside the gene matches. The CDR3, as DNA: TGTGCCAGCAGCCGCAGCGGGATCTACAATGAGCAGTTCTTC. It translates to CASSRSGIYNEQFF.

V usage is TRBV19 and J usage is TRBJ2-7, with TRBD2 identical over 8 bases. Germline V CDR1 and CDR2: LNHDA, SQIVND (reference sequence). The CDR3 runs to 13 residues. Losses at the gene ends were 5 bases for V and 9 bases for J; bases not matched to a gene: 9. CDR3 in amino acids: CASSQAGVQGQYF. In DNA form, the CDR3 reads TGTGCCAGTAGTCAAGCGGGAGTTCAGGGGCAGTACTTC.

Only a few counts were recorded for this clonotype. The rearrangement joins TRBV6-2 or TRBV6-3 to TRBJ2-2; no clear D. This CDR3 is built from 19 residues. The germline V and J ends were trimmed by 0 bases and 0 bases, with 17 bases remaining between them. CDR1 and CDR2 (germline): MNHEY, SVGEGT. In DNA, the CDR3 is TGTGCCAGCAGTTACTCGATCGACCCTTCAGACCCGAACACCGGGGAGCTGTTTTTT. It translates to CASSYSIDPSDPNTGELFF.

The genes are TRBV7-9 and TRBJ2-1, with TRBD2 identical over 7 bases. This CDR3 contains 13 residues. V lost 8 bases and J lost 2; bases outside the gene matches: 3. Looked up from germline, CDR1 is SEHNR and CDR2 is FQNEAQ (reference sequence). The CDR3 reads CASGTTTYNEQFF. The DNA of the CDR3 is TGTGCCAGCGGGACTACAACCTACAATGAGCAGTTCTTC. Full variable domain (remainder filled in from reference TRBV7-9 and TRBJ2-1): DTGVSQNPRHKITKRGQNVTFRCDPISEHNRLYWYRQTLGQGPEFLTYFQNEAQLEKSRLLSDRFSAERPKGSFSTLEIQRTEQGDSAMYLCASGTTTYNEQFFGPGTRLTVL.

This clonotype was counted only a few times. The genes are TRBV7-8 and TRBJ1-5; D ambiguous. The length of the CDR3 is 14 residues. Deletions cut 1 base from V and 7 bases from J, with 11 bases between. Germline V gene lookup returns CDR1 SGHVS and CDR2 FQNEAQ. This chain's CDR3 is CASSLESGGQPQHF. In DNA, the CDR3 is TGTGCCAGCAGCTTAGAGTCAGGCGGGCAGCCCCAGCATTTT.

This clonotype was detected only a few times. The J gene is TRBJ2-5, the V gene TRBV24-1, with TRBD2 as a possible D gene (6 bases). The germline gives CDR1 KGHDR, CDR2 SFDVKD. The CDR3 spans 14 residues. The V end was cut by 5 bases, the J end by 3 bases, with 12 bases between. CDR3 protein: CATSVGGEEETQYF. In DNA form, the CDR3 reads TGTGCCACCAGTGTAGGCGGGGAAGAAGAGACCCAGTACTTC.

At least ten counts were recorded for this clonotype. The chain joins TRBV12-3 or TRBV12-4 to TRBJ1-3; D gene ambiguous. The CDR3 covers 12 residues. The V end lost 7 bases, the J end lost 4 bases, and 8 bases lay between the germline ends. This CDR3 is CASTGGGNTIYF. In DNA, the CDR3 is TGTGCCAGCACCGGAGGGGGAAACACCATATATTTT.

This chain links TRBV9 with TRBJ1-2; a possible D gene is TRBD1 (5 bases). Germline lookup yields CDR1 SGDLS and CDR2 YYNGEE. The CDR3 contains 13 residues. V lost 4 bases and J 1 base, leaving 8 bases between the germline ends. CDR3 nucleotide sequence: TGTGCCAGCAGCCCGCAGGGTAACTATGGCTACACCTTC. Encoded protein: CASSPQGNYGYTF.

Comments on this clonotype: The junction departs from the called germline gene at one end, perhaps through a read error. The chain recombines TRBV14 with TRBJ2-1, with TRBD2 matching over 14 bases. The CDR3 has 21 amino acids. Germline CDR1 is SGHDN and CDR2 is FVKESK. In nucleotides, the CDR3 is TGCGCCAGCAGCCAAGATCCAAGGACTAGCGGGGGGCCCCGTATTAACAATGAGCAGTTCTTC. Amino acid sequence: CASSQDPRTSGGPRINNEQFF.

This clonotype was counted at least ten times. V and J are TRBV6-5 and TRBJ2-7; D gene ambiguous. The length of the CDR3 is 13 residues. Germline V gene sequence: CDR1 MNHEY, CDR2 SVGAGI. V lost 5 bases and J 2 bases, leaving 10 bases between the germline ends. In DNA, the CDR3 is TGTGCCAGCAGTCTCAGCAGCCCCTACGAGCAGTACTTC. Translated: CASSLSSPYEQYF.

This clonotype was seen more than once but under ten times. The rearrangement uses TRBV7-2 and TRBJ2-3, with D unclear. This CDR3 is built from 12 residues. V was trimmed by 3 bases and J by 2 bases, leaving 3 bases between them. CDR1 and CDR2 from the germline V gene are SGHTA and FQGNSA. CDR3 residues: CASSFYTDTQYF. Written as DNA, the CDR3 is TGTGCCAGCAGCTTCTACACAGATACGCAGTATTTT.

In this sample, this clonotype turned up many times. This rearrangement joins TRBV25-1 to TRBJ2-1, with D hard to call. The CDR3 is made up of 13 amino acids. V was trimmed by 2 bases and J by 6 bases, leaving 8 bases between them. Per the germline V gene, CDR1 is MGHDK and CDR2 is SYGVNS. The CDR3 reads CASSEPARNEQFF. CDR3 coding DNA: TGTGCCAGCAGTGAACCGGCCCGCAATGAGCAGTTCTTC.

The chain couples TRBV28 to TRBJ2-7; D is unresolved. Germline V gene lookup returns CDR1 MDHEN and CDR2 SYDVKM. The CDR3 loop spans 15 amino acids. Trimming left V 3 bases short and J 0 bases short, with 12 bases between. DNA for the CDR3: TGTGCCAGCAGTTTTTGGCAGGCTGTCTCCTACGAGCAGTACTTC. Translating it yields CASSFWQAVSYEQYF.

This clonotype came up many times. The V call is TRBV4-3, the J call TRBJ2-2, with 10 bases lining up with TRBD2. Germline values: CDR1 LGHNA, CDR2 YSLEER. The V and J ends lost 1 base and 5 bases, in that order; junction bases with no gene match: 4. This CDR3 comprises 16 residues. The CDR3 spells CASSQVLAGETGELFF. The CDR3 DNA reads TGCGCCAGCAGCCAAGTTCTAGCGGGAGAAACCGGGGAGCTGTTTTTT.